The present T cell receptor beta chain was sequenced within a study of regulatory T cells in long-lasting Graves disease. Study-level points and caveats: With persistent disease, TRBV28, TRBJ1-2 and TRBJ2-5 were the favored segments.

Regarding time point: newly diagnosed GD, antithyroid drugs for less than 3 months. PBMC RNA served as the TCR library source. Researchers made TCR beta libraries by using iRepertoire HTBI primers and running Arm-PCR on CDR3 regions. A single record per CDR3 protein comes from TCRdb applying MiXCR to the multiplex PCR reads. The table shows approximately 400,000 distinct CDR3 sequences, with over 9.5% occurring only once. The CDR3 is 14 residues long. The germline CDR1 and CDR2 sequences are MGHDK and SYGVNS. The V and J ends lost 1 base and 6 bases respectively, with 12 bases between them. Concerning this clonotype: The antigen remains undetermined.

Separately, the same data were catalogued under a study of T cells in Graves' hyperthyroidism and ophthalmopathy.

The V gene is TRBV25-1, the J gene TRBJ1-2; no clear D. The source of this sequence is a woman under 30 with Graves disease. The specimen comprised peripheral blood mononuclear cells (PBMCs), sampled at new diagnosis, from a patient treated with antithyroid drugs. The CDR3 bases are TGTGCCAGCAGTGAATCCCCGCTGGACGATGGCTACACCTTC. The encoded protein is CASSESPLDDGYTF.